The 3 T cell receptor beta chains below all came from one sample that was sequenced in a study of CD8 T cells in ankylosing spondylitis. TCRdb itself ran the 5' RACE reads through MiXCR, one entry per CDR3 protein. This sample has a few hundred thousand distinct CDR3 sequences; about 20% occur once, and the top ten carry around 32%. The sequencing sample was made of blood, either unsorted or a sorted T cell fraction (not recorded which). The receptors shown here come from a male donor with ankylosing spondylitis or in good health (not recorded which).

V usage is TRBV19 and J usage is TRBJ2-2; no firm D call. Trimming shortened V by 5 bases and J by 0 bases, and 10 bases separated the two germline ends. The CDR3 contains 15 residues. Germline V gene data show CDR1 as LNHDA and CDR2 as SQIVND (reference sequence). CDR3 bases: TGTGCCAGTAGTGGGTCGGACCCGAACACCGGGGAGCTGTTTTTT. It codes for CASSGSDPNTGELFF.

Many counts were recorded for this clonotype. The rearrangement joins TRBV4-1 to TRBJ2-7, with TRBD1 matching 10 bases. Germline V gives CDR1 MGHRA, CDR2 YSYEKL. Trimming cost V 3 bases and J 1 base; bases outside gene matches: 3. The CDR3 runs to 15 residues. The CDR3 DNA is TGCGCCAGCAGCCAGGGACAGGGGTCTTCCTACGAGCAGTACTTC. It codes for CASSQGQGSSYEQYF.

This clonotype was counted between two and nine times. The chain uses TRBV6-1 and TRBJ2-1; 10 bases line up with TRBD1. J was trimmed by 0 bases and V by 5 bases; bases with no gene match: 1. This CDR3 has 15 amino acids. Germline CDR1 reads MNHNS; CDR2 reads SASEGT. The CDR3 DNA sequence: TGTGCCAGCAGTCGGACAGGGGGCTCCTACAATGAGCAGTTCTTC. As protein: CASSRTGGSYNEQFF.